This T cell receptor beta chain was found in a study of shared clonotypes between healthy human individuals. At the level of the study: A few men and two women, aged 18 to 49, were donors. The study's findings and limits: Clonotypes not shared had lower generation probabilities than those common to all four donors.

The assay was carried out at the deep level. Assay: immunoSEQ multiplex PCR; the TCRdb copy retains only in-frame clones and omits some. The sample has some 2.1 million clones; roughly 93% are singletons. On this clone itself: No antigen is known for it.

Naive CD8 cells lacked CD45RO and underwent positive selection for CCR7, leaving out terminally differentiated effector memory CD45RA+ cells. Trimming cost V 3 bases and J 1 base, with 13 bases left between them. Germline lookup yields CDR1 KGHSH and CDR2 LQKENI. The CDR3 runs 17 residues. This rearrangement joins TRBV18 to TRBJ2-6; weak D call: TRBD1 (5 bases). This clonotype was obtained from a man aged 18-30 years in good health. Some clones in this sample may be carry-over from other donors' samples. The source material was naive CD8+ T cells from PBMCs. This chain's CDR3 is CASSPLQGWSGANVLTF. The CDR3 DNA reads as TGTGCCAGCTCACCTTTGCAGGGATGGTCTGGGGCCAACGTCCTGACTTTC.